This entry features one T cell receptor (beta chain) sequence. Its antigen is not identified. Repertoires were generated with immunoSEQ multiplex PCR, while TCRdb's copy carries only in-frame clones and drops some. The profile shows 25,000 to 30,000 clones, 70% to 80% of them singletons. Each and every patient relapsed after autologous stem cell transplantation, and patients got differing brentuximab vedotin exposure. From thawed PBMCs, CD4+ T cells were purified using magnetic negative selection. This sample is drawn from a study of PD-1 blockade in classical Hodgkin lymphoma. The CDR3 length is 14 residues. After removal of 4 bases from V and 3 bases from J, the junction contained 6 bases not matched to a gene. Germline V lookup: CDR1 SGHRS, CDR2 YFSETQ. Findings and limits, study-wide: Newly diagnosed patients had baseline TCR diversity that was reportedly lower than that of healthy donors.

The source is a human donor with classical Hodgkin lymphoma. The sequencing used CD4+ T cells from blood, collected at baseline. The genes are TRBV5-1 and TRBJ2-7; 8 bases map to TRBD1. The CDR3: CASSLGQGNYEQYF. The CDR3 region has the DNA TGCGCCAGCAGCCTCGGACAGGGAAACTACGAGCAGTACTTC.